A single sample is the source of the 29 T cell receptor beta chains below, sequenced in a study of blood T cell repertoires in COVID-19. The data were produced by immunoSEQ multiplex PCR, yet TCRdb's version contains in-frame clones alone and is incomplete. Here the sample spans tens of thousands of clones, 80% to 90% being singletons. Sequenced: peripheral blood. Every receptor here comes from a woman aged 80 or over with acute or convalescent COVID-19.

This clone was seen once. The chain carries TRBV6-5 and TRBJ1-3, with D hard to call. The germline gives CDR1 MNHEY, CDR2 SVGAGI. The ends were cut back, 0 bases at V and 0 bases at J, with 6 bases in the middle. The CDR3 runs 15 residues. The CDR3 DNA reads TGTGCCAGCAGTTACTCGACGGGCTCTGGAAACACCATATATTTT. Protein: CASSYSTGSGNTIYF.

This chain links TRBV2 with TRBJ1-2; TRBD1 matches 9 bases. This CDR3 has 13 residues. Unmatched junction bases numbered 3, after V lost 6 bases and J lost 4 bases. Germline V gene sequence: CDR1 SNHLY, CDR2 FYNNEI. The CDR3 loop reads CASRGTGSYGYTF. The CDR3 nucleotides read TGTGCCAGCAGGGGGACAGGGTCCTATGGCTACACCTTC.

J is TRBJ1-2 and V is TRBV5-1, with 11 bases identical to TRBD1. CDR1 and CDR2 from the germline V gene are SGHRS and YFSETQ. This CDR3 contains 15 residues. Trimming cost V 0 bases and J 2 bases; bases outside gene matches: 0. CDR3 bases: TGCGCCAGCAGCTTGGGGGACAGGGGGAACTATGGCTACACCTTC. Translating gives CASSLGDRGNYGYTF. The variable domain in full, with the rest retrieved from reference TRBV5-1 and TRBJ1-2, is KAGVTQTPRYLIKTRGQQVTLSCSPISGHRSVSWYQQTPGQGLQFLFEYFSETQRNKGNFPGRFSGRQFSNSRSEMNVSTLELGDSALYLCASSLGDRGNYGYTFGSGTRLTVV.

This sequence joins TRBV6-5 and TRBJ2-7; TRBD1 aligns across 11 bases. Germline lookup yields CDR1 MNHEY and CDR2 SVGAGI. Trimming at V came to 6 bases and at J to 6 bases, leaving 4 bases not matched to a gene. The CDR3 is made up of 13 amino acids. CDR3 sequence: CASSTDRGLEQYF. The CDR3 nucleotides are TGTGCCAGCAGCACGGACAGGGGGCTCGAGCAGTACTTC.

The chain uses TRBV11-2 and TRBJ1-2; perhaps TRBD1 as D (6 bases). The CDR3 totals 14 residues. The germline V and J ends were trimmed by 6 bases and 2 bases, with 13 bases remaining between them. Germline V CDR1 and CDR2: SGHAT, FQNNGV. CDR3 in DNA: TGTGCCAGCAGGGCAGGGAGGGGGAACTATGGCTACACCTTC. Translating it yields CASRAGRGNYGYTF.

The rearrangement links TRBV7-2 to TRBJ2-5; 13 positions match TRBD2. This CDR3 region has 15 residues. The V gene end was trimmed by 2 bases and the J gene end by 4 bases; junction bases not matched to a gene: 1. Germline values: CDR1 SGHTA, CDR2 FQGNSA. The CDR3 DNA reads TGTGCCAGCAGCTTAACTAGCGGGGGGGGAGAGACCCAGTACTTC. As protein: CASSLTSGGGETQYF.

This clone was observed once. The chain links TRBV2 to TRBJ1-1, with 7 bases fitting TRBD1. This CDR3 has 14 residues. V lost 7 bases, J lost 1 base, and 6 bases stayed unmatched. Germline V lookup: CDR1 SNHLY, CDR2 FYNNEI. The CDR3: CASTRQGWNTEAFF. The CDR3 region has the DNA TGTGCCAGCACCAGACAGGGTTGGAACACTGAAGCTTTCTTT.

The rearrangement joins TRBV5-1 to TRBJ1-1, with D perhaps matching TRBD1 (5 bases). Between the trimmed V and J ends, which lost 6 bases and 7 bases, there was a span of 19 bases. Germline lookup yields CDR1 SGHRS and CDR2 YFSETQ. The CDR3 covers 14 residues. The CDR3 bases are TGCGCCAGCACCCTTGTCGGGGGTAGTAATGAAGCTTTCTTT. This sequence encodes CASTLVGGSNEAFF.

V gene TRBV19 combines with J gene TRBJ2-7, with 7 nucleotides matching TRBD1. The V and J ends lost 4 bases and 4 bases, in that order; junction bases with no gene match: 4. CDR3 length: 13 amino acids. CDR1 and CDR2 from the germline V gene are LNHDA and SQIVND (reference sequence). The CDR3 sequence: CASSTGQLYEQYF. For the CDR3, the DNA is TGTGCCAGTAGTACGGGACAGCTATACGAGCAGTACTTC. Full variable domain (missing parts from reference TRBV19 and TRBJ2-7): DGGITQSPKYLFRKEGQNVTLSCEQNLNHDAMYWYRQDPGQGLRLIYYSQIVNDFQKGDIAEGYSVSREKKESFPLTVTSAQKNPTAFYLCASSTGQLYEQYFGPGTRLTVT.

The genes are TRBV9 and TRBJ1-2; TRBD1 might be the D (5 bases). Germline V lookup: CDR1 SGDLS, CDR2 YYNGEE. This CDR3 contains 12 residues. V was clipped by 3 bases and J by 11 bases, with 14 bases between them. CDR3 region: CASSGQTSWYTF. The CDR3 region has the DNA TGTGCCAGCAGCGGACAGACCAGCTGGTACACCTTC.

The rearrangement uses TRBV7-9 and TRBJ2-1, with TRBD1 matching over 12 bases. Trimming at V came to 5 bases and at J to 7 bases, leaving 6 bases not matched to a gene. This CDR3 comprises 15 residues. Germline V gene sequence: CDR1 SEHNR, CDR2 FQNEAQ (reference sequence). The CDR3: CASSAGQGARNEQFF. CDR3 nucleotide sequence: TGTGCCAGCAGCGCGGGACAGGGGGCAAGGAATGAGCAGTTCTTC.

The genes are TRBV5-8 and TRBJ2-1, with D possibly TRBD2 on 6 matching bases. CDR3 length: 14 amino acids. Trimming left V 0 bases short and J 8 bases short, with 12 bases between. Germline V gene sequence: CDR1 SGHTS, CDR2 YDEGEE. The CDR3 DNA is TGTGCCAGCAGCTTGGCCCGGAGGGGCTATGAGCAGTTCTTC. Its translation is CASSLARRGYEQFF.

This clone was picked up one time. This chain links TRBV3-1 (or the pseudogene TRBV3-2) with TRBJ2-2, with a weak D call TRBD1 (5 bases). There are 15 residues in the CDR3. The ends were cut back, 0 bases at V and 7 bases at J, with 12 bases in the middle. Germline CDR1 LGHDT, CDR2 YNNKEL (reference sequence). The CDR3 is CASSQDYTGYGELFF. The CDR3 DNA is TGTGCCAGCAGCCAAGATTACACAGGCTACGGGGAGCTGTTTTTT.

The genes are TRBV7-2 and TRBJ1-6; D is perhaps TRBD1 (6 bases). Germline V gene data show CDR1 as SGHTA and CDR2 as FQGNSA. This CDR3 comprises 13 residues. Trimming left V 1 base short and J 10 bases short, with 8 bases between. DNA for the CDR3: TGTGCCAGCAGCTTAGACAGGGTCTCACCCCTCCACTTT. Its translation: CASSLDRVSPLHF.

The rearrangement links TRBV19 to TRBJ1-5; TRBD1 agrees at 7 bases. The CDR3 runs 15 residues. Trimming cost V 7 bases and J 6 bases; bases outside gene matches: 12. Germline values: CDR1 LNHDA, CDR2 SQIVND (reference sequence). Here the CDR3 reads CASTPDREEGQPQHF. CDR3 sequence (DNA): TGTGCCAGTACCCCAGACAGGGAGGAAGGTCAGCCCCAGCATTTT. The full variable domain, completed using reference TRBV19 and TRBJ1-5, is DGGITQSPKYLFRKEGQNVTLSCEQNLNHDAMYWYRQDPGQGLRLIYYSQIVNDFQKGDIAEGYSVSREKKESFPLTVTSAQKNPTAFYLCASTPDREEGQPQHFGDGTRLSIL.

The J gene is TRBJ1-2, the V gene TRBV7-2; 8 nucleotides match TRBD1. Germline CDR1 and CDR2: SGHTA and FQGNSA. The V and J ends lost 5 bases and 7 bases, in that order; junction bases with no gene match: 6. This CDR3 has 13 amino acids. CDR3 protein: CASSPRQGFGYTF. CDR3 sequence (DNA): TGTGCCAGCAGCCCAAGACAGGGGTTTGGCTACACCTTC.

The rearrangement uses TRBV5-8 and TRBJ1-3; tentatively, D is TRBD1 (6 bases). The germline gives CDR1 SGHTS, CDR2 YDEGEE. Trimming took off 7 bases at V and 1 base at J, with 15 bases between the two ends. This CDR3 region has 15 residues. CDR3: CASSGGFMSGNTIYF. In DNA, the CDR3 is TGTGCCAGCTCGGGGGGCTTTATGTCTGGAAACACCATATATTTT.

The chain joins TRBV5-1 to TRBJ1-6; the match to TRBD1 covers 7 bases. Germline CDR1 reads SGHRS; CDR2 reads YFSETQ. V shed 0 bases and J 7 bases; nucleotides not matched to a gene: 4. This CDR3 is built from 15 residues. For the CDR3, the DNA is TGCGCCAGCAGCTTGGAACAGGGGATGAATTCACCCCTCCACTTT. It translates to CASSLEQGMNSPLHF.

The count of this clone is one. This chain joins TRBV19 and TRBJ1-2; D may be TRBD1 (5 bases). The CDR3 has 13 residues. The V gene lost 4 bases and the J gene lost 3 bases, with 9 bases spanning the gap. Germline V gene data show CDR1 as LNHDA and CDR2 as SQIVND (reference sequence). CDR3 coding DNA: TGTGCCAGTAGTACAACGGGGGACTATGGCTACACCTTC. Amino acid sequence: CASSTTGDYGYTF.

V gene TRBV18 combines with J gene TRBJ1-3, with D unclear. The V and J ends lost 3 bases and 0 bases respectively, with 6 bases between them. CDR3 length: 14 residues. Germline CDR1 and CDR2: KGHSH and LQKENI. The CDR3 here is CASSPSNSGNTIYF. Written as DNA, the CDR3 is TGTGCCAGCTCACCTTCCAACTCTGGAAACACCATATATTTT.

This sequence joins TRBV5-4 and TRBJ2-5, with D tentatively TRBD1 (5 bases). Germline-derived CDR1 and CDR2 are SGHNT and YYREEE (reference sequence). V was cut by 2 bases and J by 2 bases, with 13 bases left in between. The length of the CDR3 is 15 residues. CDR3 region: CASSFFNRLQETQYF. In DNA form, the CDR3 reads TGTGCCAGCAGCTTCTTTAACAGGCTTCAAGAGACCCAGTACTTC.

V usage is TRBV5-6 and J usage is TRBJ1-4, with a weak D call TRBD1 (6 bases). This CDR3 comprises 14 residues. CDR1 and CDR2 from the germline V gene are SGHDT and YYEEEE. Trimming removed 0 bases at V and 8 bases at J, with 11 bases between. The CDR3 is CASSLVWGPEKLFF. CDR3 bases: TGTGCCAGCAGCTTGGTTTGGGGGCCCGAAAAACTGTTTTTT.

The V and J genes are TRBV3-1 (or the pseudogene TRBV3-2) and TRBJ1-2; D call uncertain. The germline CDR1 and CDR2 sequences are LGHDT and YNNKEL (reference sequence). CDR3 length: 11 residues. Trimming cost V 2 bases and J 13 bases, with 11 bases left between them. CDR3 DNA: TGTGCCAGCAGCCAACCCCCCCTTCTCACCTTC. Protein product: CASSQPPLLTF.

By share, this clone ranks as medium-sized. This chain joins TRBV11-3 and TRBJ2-3, with a possible D match to TRBD2 (6 bases). In germline, CDR1 is SGHNT, CDR2 YENEEA. Trimming shortened V by 3 bases and J by 6 bases, and 16 bases separated the two germline ends. The CDR3 spans 15 residues. In DNA, the CDR3 is TGTGCCAGCAGCTTTAGGGGCGGGGCAGGGGATACGCAGTATTTT. Translation: CASSFRGGAGDTQYF.

V gene TRBV18 combines with J gene TRBJ2-1, with D perhaps matching TRBD2 (5 bases). The germline gives CDR1 KGHSH, CDR2 LQKENI. The CDR3 spans 12 residues. The V and J ends lost 4 bases and 9 bases respectively, with 10 bases between them. Written as DNA, the CDR3 is TGTGCCAGCTCACAAACTAGTACTGAGCAGTTCTTC. It yields the protein CASSQTSTEQFF. Looking up the rest from reference TRBV18 and TRBJ2-1 gives the full variable domain: NAGVMQNPRHLVRRRGQEARLRCSPMKGHSHVYWYRQLPEEGLKFMVYLQKENIIDESGMPKERFSAEFPKEGPSILRIQQVVRGDSAAYFCASSQTSTEQFFGPGTRLTVL.

The CDR3 coding sequence is TGTGCCAGCAGCCACCCCCAGGGACGGGGGCTCCACTTT. Its protein is CASSHPQGRGLHF. V is TRBV16 and J is TRBJ1-6; D is perhaps TRBD1 (5 bases). V lost 3 bases, J lost 16 bases, and 16 bases lay in between. Germline loops: CDR1 KGHSY, CDR2 FQNENV. CDR3 size: 13 residues.

J is TRBJ1-5 and V is TRBV3-1 (or the pseudogene TRBV3-2), with D possibly being TRBD1 (5 bases). CDR1 and CDR2 from the germline V gene are LGHDT and YNNKEL (reference sequence). This CDR3 is built from 16 residues. The V gene lost 0 bases and the J gene lost 7 bases, with 16 bases spanning the gap. The CDR3 DNA is TGTGCCAGCAGCCAAGAGCTAGGGACTCATCAGCAGCCCCAGCATTTT. The encoded protein is CASSQELGTHQQPQHF.

V and J are TRBV6-5 and TRBJ1-1, with D hard to call. The germline V gene encodes CDR1 MNHEY and CDR2 SVGAGI. V lost 7 bases, J lost 2 bases, and 14 bases lay in between. This CDR3 is built from 14 residues. CDR3 loop: CASMTLGGNTEAFF. The DNA of the CDR3 is TGTGCCAGCATGACCCTCGGAGGAAACACTGAAGCTTTCTTT.

The CDR3 is CASSDRQGQAFF. The CDR3 DNA follows: TGTGCCAGCAGTGACCGACAGGGGCAAGCTTTCTTT. The rearrangement links TRBV6-1 to TRBJ1-1; TRBD1 agrees at 8 bases. The CDR3 extends over 12 amino acids. The V gene's germline CDR1 is MNHNS and CDR2 SASEGT. Trimming at V came to 3 bases and at J to 9 bases, leaving 3 bases not matched to a gene.